The rows below give T cell receptor beta chains drawn from one sample of a study of a mutant IDH1 vaccine in newly diagnosed glioma. Measured with immunoSEQ multiplex PCR; TCRdb has only the in-frame clones, and not every one. The sample comprises about 25,000 clones, approximately 80% of which are singletons, and roughly a tenth rests with the top ten. No antigen has been assigned to these receptors. The sample in question was PBMCs, obtained from a glioma patient whose treatment included an IDH1 peptide vaccine. The receptors stem from a man in his forties or fifties with glioma. Each CDR3 is given with its conserved first and last residue. Each record gives: D gene, clone size, V gene, J gene, CDR3 DNA, CDR3 protein. D genes are given only for firm matches. Clone size is given for some rows only: seen once, a few or many times, or a class if the clone is expanded.

NA	NA	TRBV6-6	TRBJ2-3	TGTGCCAGCAGTTACCAGAGTTCTAGCACAGATACGCAGTATTTT	CASSYQSSSTDTQYF
TRBD1	NA	TRBV6-1	TRBJ2-3	TGTGCCAGCAGTGACGTAGGGACAGGCACAGATACGCAGTATTTT	CASSDVGTGTDTQYF
NA	NA	TRBV19	TRBJ2-7	TGTGCCAGTAGTGACCGGGACCGAGCCTACGAGCAGTACTTC	CASSDRDRAYEQYF
NA	NA	TRBV5-1	TRBJ2-7	TGCGCCAGCAGCTTGCTAGGCGGGACCTACGAGCAGTACTTC	CASSLLGGTYEQYF
NA	NA	TRBV21-1	TRBJ2-2	TGTGCCAGCAGCACCCCTAGCGGGAGGAGCACCGGGGAGCTGTTTTTT	CASSTPSGRSTGELFF
NA	NA	TRBV7-9	TRBJ1-4	TGTGCCAGCAGCTTACCAGGGGAGTTTAATGAAAAACTGTTTTTT	CASSLPGEFNEKLFF
NA	NA	TRBV18	TRBJ1-6	TGTGCCAGCTCACCCGGACGTCCCTCTAATTCACCCCTCCACTTT	CASSPGRPSNSPLHF
NA	NA	TRBV7-8	TRBJ2-3	TGTGCCAGCAGACCACGGAATCTGCGGGATACGCAGTATTTT	CASRPRNLRDTQYF
TRBD2	NA	TRBV4-2	TRBJ2-5	TGTGCCAGCAGCCGGGGGACTAGCGGGACCCAAGAGACCCAGTACTTC	CASSRGTSGTQETQYF
NA	NA	TRBV5-1	TRBJ1-4	TGCGCCAGCAGCCCTCAGGGAGACGTTGCAACTAATGAAAAACTGTTTTTT	CASSPQGDVATNEKLFF
NA	once	TRBV4-3	TRBJ1-1	TGCGCCAGCAGCCAAAGGGGTCTTTACACTGAAGCTTTCTTT	CASSQRGLYTEAFF
NA	NA	TRBV5-1	TRBJ2-1	TGCGCCAGCAGCTTGTCGAATGAGCAGTTCTTC	CASSLSNEQFF
NA	NA	TRBV7-2	TRBJ2-7	TGTGCCAGCAGCTTTGAGGGTACACTCGGAACCTACGAGCAGTACTTC	CASSFEGTLGTYEQYF
NA	NA	TRBV18	TRBJ2-1	TGTGCCAGCTCACCACGGGGTCGGGGGAATGAGCAGTTCTTC	CASSPRGRGNEQFF
TRBD1	NA	TRBV28	TRBJ1-4	TGTGCCAGCAGCCCCGGGACAGGGCCAAATGAAAAACTGTTTTTT	CASSPGTGPNEKLFF
TRBD1	NA	TRBV5-8	TRBJ1-1	TGTGCCAGCAGCTTGGACAGGGGGCGGACTGAAGCTTTCTTT	CASSLDRGRTEAFF
TRBD1	NA	TRBV6-9	TRBJ2-4	TGTGCCAGCAGTTATCACCAAACAGGGGATTACTTC	CASSYHQTGDYF
NA	NA	TRBV27	TRBJ2-7	TGTGCCAGCAGCCACGACACTTACGAGCAGTACTTC	CASSHDTYEQYF
TRBD1	few	TRBV4-1	TRBJ1-1	TGCGCCAGCCATAAGGGGGCGAACACTGAAGCTTTCTTT	CASHKGANTEAFF
NA	NA	TRBV27	TRBJ1-5	TGTGCCAGCAGTTTAAACCCCGGCCAGGGGACTCAGCCCCAGCATTTT	CASSLNPGQGTQPQHF
NA	NA	TRBV2	TRBJ1-1	TGTGCCAGCAGTCGTGAAGGGGGTGGGACTGAAGCTTTCTTT	CASSREGGGTEAFF
NA	NA	TRBV2	TRBJ2-2	TGTGCCAGCAGCGGTAACAGAAACACCGGGGAGCTGTTTTTT	CASSGNRNTGELFF
TRBD1	few	TRBV7-9	TRBJ1-1	TGTGCCAGCAGCGTGGACAGGGGGGTTGAAGCTTTCTTT	CASSVDRGVEAFF
TRBD2	NA	TRBV5-6	TRBJ2-1	TGTGCCAGCAGCTTGGGACTAGCGGGAGTTAACAATGAGCAGTTCTTC	CASSLGLAGVNNEQFF
NA	NA	TRBV11-3	TRBJ1-5	TGTGCCAGCAGACCTCGAGCAGGGTCTAGCAATCAGCCCCAGCATTTT	CASRPRAGSSNQPQHF
NA	NA	TRBV18	TRBJ2-7	TGTGCCAGCTCACTCGAGACAGGAAGCTCCTACGAGCAGTACTTC	CASSLETGSSYEQYF